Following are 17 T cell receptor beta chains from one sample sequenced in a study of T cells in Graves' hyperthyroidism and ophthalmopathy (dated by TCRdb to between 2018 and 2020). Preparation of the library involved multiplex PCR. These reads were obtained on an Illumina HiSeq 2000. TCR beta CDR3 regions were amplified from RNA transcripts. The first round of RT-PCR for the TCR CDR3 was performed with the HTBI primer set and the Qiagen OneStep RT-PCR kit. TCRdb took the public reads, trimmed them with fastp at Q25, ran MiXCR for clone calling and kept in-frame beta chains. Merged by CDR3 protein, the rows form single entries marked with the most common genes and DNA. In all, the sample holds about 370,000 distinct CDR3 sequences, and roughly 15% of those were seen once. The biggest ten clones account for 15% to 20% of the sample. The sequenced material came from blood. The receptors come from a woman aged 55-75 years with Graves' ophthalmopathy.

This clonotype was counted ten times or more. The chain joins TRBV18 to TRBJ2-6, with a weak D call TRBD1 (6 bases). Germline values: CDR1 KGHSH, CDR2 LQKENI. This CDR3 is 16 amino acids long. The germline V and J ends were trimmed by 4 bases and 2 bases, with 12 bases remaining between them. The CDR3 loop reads CASSQPQGTGANVLTF. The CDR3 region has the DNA TGTGCCAGCTCACAACCACAGGGTACTGGGGCCAACGTCCTGACTTTC.

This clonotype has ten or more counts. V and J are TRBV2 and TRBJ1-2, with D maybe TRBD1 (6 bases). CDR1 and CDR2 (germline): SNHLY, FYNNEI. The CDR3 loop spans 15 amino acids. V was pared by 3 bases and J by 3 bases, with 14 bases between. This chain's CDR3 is CASSDSGAGDYGYTF. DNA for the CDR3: TGTGCCAGCAGTGATTCGGGGGCAGGGGACTATGGCTACACCTTC.

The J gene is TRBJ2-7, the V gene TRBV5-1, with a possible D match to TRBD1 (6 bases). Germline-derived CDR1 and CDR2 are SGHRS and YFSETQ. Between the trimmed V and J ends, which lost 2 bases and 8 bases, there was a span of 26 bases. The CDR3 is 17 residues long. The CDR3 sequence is CASSFGSKDSLGLKQYF. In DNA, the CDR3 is TGCGCCAGCAGCTTCGGCTCCAAGGACAGCCTTGGGTTGAAGCAGTACTTC.

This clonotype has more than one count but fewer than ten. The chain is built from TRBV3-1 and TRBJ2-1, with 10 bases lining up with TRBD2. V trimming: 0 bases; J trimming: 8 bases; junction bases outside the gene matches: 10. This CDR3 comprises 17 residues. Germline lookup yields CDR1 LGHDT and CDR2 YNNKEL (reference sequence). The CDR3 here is CASSQEGEAGGQDEQFF. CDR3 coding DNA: TGTGCCAGCAGCCAAGAGGGGGAAGCGGGAGGGCAGGATGAGCAGTTCTTC.

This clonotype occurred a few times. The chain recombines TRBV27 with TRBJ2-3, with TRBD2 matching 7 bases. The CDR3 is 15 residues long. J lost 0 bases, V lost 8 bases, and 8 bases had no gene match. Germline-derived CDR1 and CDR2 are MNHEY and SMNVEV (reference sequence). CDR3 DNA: TGTGCCAGCGGTTCGCCGGGAGGCAGCACAGATACGCAGTATTTT. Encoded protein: CASGSPGGSTDTQYF.

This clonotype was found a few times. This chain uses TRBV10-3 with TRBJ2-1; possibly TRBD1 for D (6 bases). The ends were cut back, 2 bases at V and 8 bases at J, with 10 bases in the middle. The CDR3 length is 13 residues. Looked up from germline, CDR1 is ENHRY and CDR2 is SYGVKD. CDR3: CAISERQGYEQFF. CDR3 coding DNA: TGTGCCATCAGTGAGCGTCAGGGGTATGAGCAGTTCTTC.

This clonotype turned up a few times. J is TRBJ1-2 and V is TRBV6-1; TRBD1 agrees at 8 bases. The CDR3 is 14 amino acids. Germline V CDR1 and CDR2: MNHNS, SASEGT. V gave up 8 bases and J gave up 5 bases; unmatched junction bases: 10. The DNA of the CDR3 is TGTGCCAGCGGGGGACAGGAGGCACCATATGGCTACACCTTC. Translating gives CASGGQEAPYGYTF.

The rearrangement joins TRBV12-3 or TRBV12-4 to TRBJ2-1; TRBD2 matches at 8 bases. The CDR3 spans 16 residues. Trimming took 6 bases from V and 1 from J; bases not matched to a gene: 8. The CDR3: CASSPGGGSSYNEQFF. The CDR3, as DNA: TGTGCCAGCAGCCCCGGGGGGGGGTCTTCCTACAATGAGCAGTTCTTC.

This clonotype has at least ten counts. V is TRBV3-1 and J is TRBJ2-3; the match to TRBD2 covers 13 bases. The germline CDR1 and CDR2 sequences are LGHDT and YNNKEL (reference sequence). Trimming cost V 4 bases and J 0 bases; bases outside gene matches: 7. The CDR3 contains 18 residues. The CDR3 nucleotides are TGTGCCAGCAGCCCAAGGACTAGCGGGAGCACCAGCACAGATACGCAGTATTTT. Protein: CASSPRTSGSTSTDTQYF.

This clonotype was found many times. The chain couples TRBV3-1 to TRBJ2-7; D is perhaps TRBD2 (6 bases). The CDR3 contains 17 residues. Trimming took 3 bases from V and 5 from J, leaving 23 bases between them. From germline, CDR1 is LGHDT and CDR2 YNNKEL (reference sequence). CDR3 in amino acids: CASSQNPGGGSWDEQYF. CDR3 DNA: TGTGCCAGCAGCCAGAACCCGGGTGGAGGGTCATGGGACGAGCAGTACTTC.

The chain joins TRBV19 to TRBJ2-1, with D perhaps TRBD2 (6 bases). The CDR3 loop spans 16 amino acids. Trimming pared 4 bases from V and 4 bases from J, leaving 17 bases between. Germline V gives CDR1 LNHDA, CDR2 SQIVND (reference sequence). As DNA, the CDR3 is TGTGCCAGTAGTAACGTCCGGGACTCTAAATACAATGAGCAGTTCTTC. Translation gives CASSNVRDSKYNEQFF.

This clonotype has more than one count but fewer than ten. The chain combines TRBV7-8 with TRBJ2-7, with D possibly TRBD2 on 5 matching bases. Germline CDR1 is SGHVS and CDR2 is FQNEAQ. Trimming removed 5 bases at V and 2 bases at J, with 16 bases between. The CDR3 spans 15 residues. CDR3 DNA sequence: TGTGCCAGCAGCCGTACTACAGACGGGACCTACGAGCAGTACTTC. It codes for CASSRTTDGTYEQYF.

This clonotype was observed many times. In nucleotides, the CDR3 is TGCAGTGCTGCCGCGGGACTAGCGGGGAACACAGATACGCAGTATTTT. It specifies CSAAAGLAGNTDTQYF. The chain employs TRBV20-1 and TRBJ2-3, with TRBD2 identical over 13 bases. Germline V CDR1 and CDR2: DFQATT, SNEGSKA (reference sequence). The trim removed 5 bases at V and 2 bases at J, leaving 7 bases unmatched. This CDR3 is built from 16 residues.

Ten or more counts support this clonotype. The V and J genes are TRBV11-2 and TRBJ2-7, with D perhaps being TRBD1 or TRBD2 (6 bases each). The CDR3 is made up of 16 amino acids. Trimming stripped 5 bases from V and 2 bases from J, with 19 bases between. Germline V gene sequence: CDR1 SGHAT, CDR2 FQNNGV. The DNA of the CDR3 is TGTGCCAGCAGCGCCCGGGGGCGACCAAGCCCCTACGAGCAGTACTTC. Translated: CASSARGRPSPYEQYF.

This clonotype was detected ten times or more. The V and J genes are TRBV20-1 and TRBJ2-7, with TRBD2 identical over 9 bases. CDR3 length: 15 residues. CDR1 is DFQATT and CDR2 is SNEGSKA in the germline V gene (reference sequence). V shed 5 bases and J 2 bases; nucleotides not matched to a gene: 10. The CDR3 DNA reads TGCAGTGCTGAGGTCCCAGCGGGAGGAACCTACGAGCAGTACTTC. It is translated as CSAEVPAGGTYEQYF.

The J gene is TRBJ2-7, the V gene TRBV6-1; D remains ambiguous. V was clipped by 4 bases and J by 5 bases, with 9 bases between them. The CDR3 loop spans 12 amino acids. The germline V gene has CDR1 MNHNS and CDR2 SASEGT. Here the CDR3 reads CASSARADEQYF. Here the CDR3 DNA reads TGTGCCAGCAGTGCTAGGGCCGACGAGCAGTACTTC.

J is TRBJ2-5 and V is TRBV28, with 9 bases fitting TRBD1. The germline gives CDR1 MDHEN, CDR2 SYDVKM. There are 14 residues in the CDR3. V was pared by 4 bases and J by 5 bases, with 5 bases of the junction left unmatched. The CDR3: CASSSTGGAETQYF. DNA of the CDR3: TGTGCCAGCAGTTCTACAGGGGGCGCGGAGACCCAGTACTTC. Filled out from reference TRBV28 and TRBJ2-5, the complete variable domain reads DVKVTQSSRYLVKRTGEKVFLECVQDMDHENMFWYRQDPGLGLRLIYFSYDVKMKEKGDIPEGYSVSREKKERFSLILESASTNQTSMYLCASSSTGGAETQYFGPGTRLLVL.